This is a list of T cell receptor beta chains from one sample in a study of blood T cell repertoires in COVID-19. TCRdb keeps only in-frame clones here, not all; method: immunoSEQ multiplex PCR. The sample has roughly 150,000 clones; roughly 91% are singletons. Material: peripheral blood. The receptor source for this set is a man younger than 30 with COVID-19, enrolled during active disease. Both conserved end residues are part of each CDR3. D genes are given only for firm matches. Clone size, where shown, is once, few, many, or a class for clones that have expanded.

TRBV5-1	.	.	TRBJ2-1	TGCGCCAGCAGCTTGTGGAGTTTAAGCGGGTCCTACAATGAGCAGTTCTTC	CASSLWSLSGSYNEQFF
TRBV6-2/TRBV6-3	.	.	TRBJ1-6	TGTGCCAGCAGTCGCTATAATTCACCCCTCCACTTT	CASSRYNSPLHF
TRBV4-1	once	TRBD2	TRBJ2-1	TGCGCCAGCAGCCAAGAGAATCGACTAGCGGAGCAGTTCTTC	CASSQENRLAEQFF
TRBV6-5	.	TRBD1	TRBJ2-7	TGTGCCAGCAGGTACAGGGGGTACGCCTACGAGCAGTACTTC	CASRYRGYAYEQYF
TRBV7-6	.	.	TRBJ2-1	TGTGCCAGCAGCTTCGTTCGGGACAACTACAATGAGCAGTTCTTC	CASSFVRDNYNEQFF
TRBV27	.	.	TRBJ2-7	TGTGCCAGCAGTTCATCGGGACACGACTCCTACGAGCAGTACTTC	CASSSSGHDSYEQYF
TRBV9	.	.	TRBJ2-2	TGTGCCAGCAGCTCTCCCAGTTTTATACAGGGGAACACCGGGGAGCTGTTTTTT	CASSSPSFIQGNTGELFF
TRBV27	.	TRBD1	TRBJ1-2	TGTGCCAGCAGCCCGGACAGGGTCGGCTATGGCTACACCTTC	CASSPDRVGYGYTF
TRBV7-2	once	.	TRBJ1-2	TGTGCCAGCAGCTTACTCGGGCAGGGTCCCCCAATCTATGGCTACACCTTC	CASSLLGQGPPIYGYTF
TRBV7-2	.	.	TRBJ2-2	TGTGCCAGCAGCTCCAGGGTGAACACCGGGGAGCTGTTTTTT	CASSSRVNTGELFF
TRBV7-2	once	TRBD1	TRBJ1-5	TGTGCCAGCAGCTTACAAGGGGGCGTGGGGCAGCCCCAGCATTTT	CASSLQGGVGQPQHF
TRBV5-3	.	TRBD1	TRBJ2-7	TGTGCCAGAAGCTTGGACAGGGGCCACAAATACGAGCAGTACTTC	CARSLDRGHKYEQYF
TRBV11-2	.	.	TRBJ1-4	TGTGCCAGCAGCTTAGGGGTCGCAACTAATGAAAAACTGCTTTTT	CASSLGVATNEKLLF
TRBV27	.	TRBD1	TRBJ1-4	TGTGCCAGCAGTCGGACAGGGGCGAAAGAAAAACTGCTTTTT	CASSRTGAKEKLLF
TRBV5-8	.	TRBD2	TRBJ2-3	TGTGCCAGCAGCCGGACTAGCGGCACAGATACGCAGTATTTT	CASSRTSGTDTQYF
TRBV5-5	.	TRBD2	TRBJ2-7	TGTGCCAGCAGCTTCACTAGCGAAGTCTACGAGCAGTACTTC	CASSFTSEVYEQYF
TRBV10-3	few	TRBD1	TRBJ1-1	TGTGCCATCAGTGAAGTCAGGGGGGCTGGGGACACTGAAGCTTTCTTT	CAISEVRGAGDTEAFF
TRBV5-1	.	TRBD1	TRBJ1-2	TGCGCCAGCAGCTTGGAGGCAGGGGGAGGCTACACCTTC	CASSLEAGGGYTF
TRBV7-2	.	.	TRBJ1-1	TGTGCCAGCAGCTTTTTGACAGACATGAACACTGAAGCTTTCTTT	CASSFLTDMNTEAFF
TRBV28	.	TRBD1	TRBJ2-7	TGTGCCAGCAGGAGGGACAGGGCTTCTTCCGAGCAGTACTTC	CASRRDRASSEQYF
TRBV11-3	.	TRBD2	TRBJ2-2	TGTGCCAGCAGCCCCTCGCCCGGGACTAGCGTGACCGGGGAGCTGTTTTTT	CASSPSPGTSVTGELFF
TRBV7-6	once	TRBD1	TRBJ1-2	TGTGCCAGCAGCCCCTGGACAGGGGGAAACTATGGCTACACCTTC	CASSPWTGGNYGYTF
TRBV9	.	TRBD2	TRBJ2-1	TGTGCCAGCAGCGTAGAAAAGCGGGAGCCCTACAATGAGCAGTTCTTC	CASSVEKREPYNEQFF
TRBV7-9	once	TRBD1	TRBJ2-5	TGTGCCAGCAGCTCACCCCGGGACAGTCTCCTAGGCAGAACCCAGTACTTC	CASSSPRDSLLGRTQYF
TRBV5-6	.	TRBD1	TRBJ1-2	TGTGCCAGCAGCTACCCAGACAGGGGTCACTATGGCTACACCTTC	CASSYPDRGHYGYTF
TRBV7-9	.	TRBD1	TRBJ2-7	TGTGCCAGCAGCGGGGAACAGGGGTCCTACGAGCAGTACTTC	CASSGEQGSYEQYF
TRBV13	.	TRBD1	TRBJ2-7	TGTGCCAGCAGCTCTGGACAGGGATACTACGAGCAGTACTTC	CASSSGQGYYEQYF
TRBV18	.	.	TRBJ2-7	TGTGCCAGCTCACCCCGGGACTCTTCCTACGAGCAGTACTTC	CASSPRDSSYEQYF
TRBV14	once	.	TRBJ2-7	TGTGCCAGCAGCCGCTCCTCAGTGACAGGGCAGTACTTC	CASSRSSVTGQYF
TRBV4-3	.	.	TRBJ2-7	TGCGCCAGCAGCCAAATCCTACGCAGGGCACCTGACGAGCAGTACTTC	CASSQILRRAPDEQYF
TRBV5-4	few	TRBD1	TRBJ1-4	TGTGCCAGCAGCTTGGCCCATGTGACAGGGGGCTCGGCTAATGAAAAACTGCTTTTT	CASSLAHVTGGSANEKLLF
TRBV28	.	.	TRBJ2-2	TGTGCCAGCAGTAAGGGACTCAACACCGGGGAGCTGTTTTTT	CASSKGLNTGELFF
TRBV9	.	.	TRBJ2-2	TGTGCCAGCAGCGTAGATGCAGCGAACACCGGGGAGCTGTTTTTT	CASSVDAANTGELFF
TRBV11-2	few	TRBD1	TRBJ1-6	TGTGCCAGCAGCAAGACAGGGCACAATTCACCCCTCCACTTT	CASSKTGHNSPLHF
TRBV9	.	.	TRBJ2-2	TGTGCCAGCAGCGTAGTAGCAGGGCGTCCCGGGGAGCTGTTTTTT	CASSVVAGRPGELFF
TRBV11-2	.	.	TRBJ1-4	TGTGCCAGCAGCTCCCGCCGGGGAGGAGATGAAAAACTGCTTTTT	CASSSRRGGDEKLLF
TRBV6-5	.	.	TRBJ2-7	TGTGCCAGCAGCACTAAACTAGGGTCAGGATACGAGCAGTACTTC	CASSTKLGSGYEQYF
TRBV10-3	.	TRBD1	TRBJ1-3	TGTGCCATCAGTGAGGGACAGGGCAACACCATATATTTT	CAISEGQGNTIYF
TRBV5-5	.	.	TRBJ2-2	TGTGCCAGCAGCCAGGGGGGACCAGGCGGGGAGCTGTTTTTT	CASSQGGPGGELFF
TRBV30	.	.	TRBJ1-1	TGTGCCTGGAGTGGGGGCAGCAAAAACACTGAAGCTTTCTTT	CAWSGGSKNTEAFF
TRBV5-5	.	.	TRBJ1-2	TGTGCCAGCAGCTTGGTAGCCGTCAGGGGAAACGGCTACACCTTC	CASSLVAVRGNGYTF
TRBV27	.	TRBD2	TRBJ2-1	TGTGCCAGCAGCTCCCACACCCTAGCGGGAGGGCCGGGCAATGAGCAGTTCTTC	CASSSHTLAGGPGNEQFF
TRBV10-1	once	.	TRBJ2-2	TGCGCCAGCAGTGCGCAGGGGTTTAACACCGGGGAGCTGTTTTTT	CASSAQGFNTGELFF
TRBV18	.	.	TRBJ1-6	TGTGCCAGCTCACCAAATGGACAGCACCTAAATTCACCCCTCCACTTT	CASSPNGQHLNSPLHF
TRBV2	.	.	TRBJ2-1	TGTTCTTCAATGGGGGCTAGGGATGAGCAGTTCTTC	CSSMGARDEQFF
TRBV28	.	.	TRBJ1-2	TGTGCCAGCAGTTTTCCCCGGGACTCCCCCTATGGCTACACCTTC	CASSFPRDSPYGYTF